This T cell receptor (beta chain) emerged from a study of blood T cell repertoires in COVID-19. For the study at large: The origin of the acute and convalescent COVID-19 samples was the United States, Italy and Spain. PBMCs, B-cell-depleted T cells, or T cells were the source of the cDNA or gDNA that made up the material.

Authors' methods: Amplification of reference gene primers provided the estimated nucleated cell counts. The protocol was immunoSEQ multiplex PCR, while the TCRdb copy is restricted to in-frame clones and leaves out a portion. D and trimming come from the DNA, and the V and J calls and clone size come from that table. This sample has some 220,000 clones, with about 88% found just once. Germline loops: CDR1 MNHEY, CDR2 SMNVEV (reference sequence). This CDR3 has 14 residues. Trimming took off 8 bases at V and 2 bases at J, with 14 bases between the two ends. In this sample, this clone turned up once. Material for sequencing was peripheral blood. This chain links TRBV27 with TRBJ2-3; a weak D match, TRBD2 (6 bases). The origin of this receptor is a man aged 45-60 years who had recovered from COVID-19. CDR3 sequence: CASQEGGFTDTQYF. For the CDR3, the DNA is TGTGCCAGCCAGGAGGGAGGCTTCACAGATACGCAGTATTTT.